This TCR beta chain appears in the sequencing data of a study of cytomegalovirus exposure and HLA in healthy donors (dated by TCRdb to 2016 to 2017). For the wider study: An earlier analysis of 550 to 700 of the donors reported approximately 300 Gb of sequence data and roughly 110 million unique TCR beta sequences from 190 million or so T cells. Approximately 330 gigabases of sequencing data and around 90 million unique TCR sequences made up an early release that covered about 640 HLA-typed donors. Across approximately 420 genotyped donors of the cohort, an average of roughly 230,000 unique TCR beta nucleotide sequences per donor were sequenced, and roughly 20% of those sequences were non-productive. To study patterns of TCR occurrence, a later analysis re-analyzed previously published TCR beta repertoires from 650 to 750 donors and added high-resolution HLA genotyping. Because of strong linkage in the cohort, four or five DR-DQ haplotypes were treated as single units for association and clustering. The study aimed to test whether cataloging public T cell receptors could reveal signatures of past pathogen exposure. In addition to the first cohort of 500 to 850 subjects, a separate validation cohort of some 120 different subjects was used. Every repertoire in the discovery cohort had been generated on one and the same sequencing platform. Donor age, sex, ethnicity and CMV serostatus were collected together with the repertoire data. The genetic ancestry cluster associated with self-reported Caucasian donors included around four fifths of the 300 to 450 genotyped donors. Rather than drawing on any new phenotypic data, the later analysis identified candidate immune exposures from TCR beta sequences and the way those sequences occurred across donors. HLA typing included class I and class II loci at four-digit resolution. Genome-wide SNP genotypes for about 65% of the 666 donors were used in a later genetic analysis, which treated that subset as a discovery cohort. The study profiled the T cell repertoires of hundreds of subjects by immunosequencing and related them to cytomegalovirus serostatus. To decide whether each TCR beta V gene segment behaved as functional or pseudogenic, an earlier analysis of some 540 of the donors relied on high-throughput TCR beta sequencing. To predict cytomegalovirus infection status, the study combined high-throughput TCR immunosequencing, statistical association of individual TCRs with disease status, and machine learning. The number of typed donors differed by locus: roughly 629-630 for A, B, C, DRB1 and DQB1; 500 to 550 for DQA1; fewer than 610 for DPA1; and around 450 for DPB1.

Libraries were made using the immunoSEQ multiplex PCR assay. For the multiplex PCR, a mixture combining 60 forward primers for TCR Vbeta segments and 13 reverse primers for TCR Jbeta segments was used. The CDR3 region of rearranged TCR beta genes was amplified from genomic DNA with a multiplex PCR assay. Amplified TCR beta libraries were sequenced as 87-base-pair reads on the Illumina HiSeq System. Per the authors' processing: Across the 640 or so repertoires, a later analysis counted tens of millions of unique TCR beta chains, roughly 11 million of which were shared by at least two donors. To remove PCR and sequencing errors, raw reads were error-corrected and collapsed into unique sequences using a nearest-neighbor algorithm that merged closely related sequences. Alignment of CDR3 sequences to IMGT reference sequences was used to assign V, D and J gene segments. For a sequence to be retained, a match of at least six nucleotides to both a V gene segment and a J gene segment was required. Rearrangements were called productive when the CDR3 lacked stop codons and stayed in frame with V and J; all others were non-productive. CDR3 was defined by IMGT convention, running from the second conserved V-encoded cysteine to the conserved J-encoded phenylalanine. The earlier analysis of 500 to 650 of the donors excluded any sequence lacking an unambiguous match to a single V gene segment. An earlier analysis of approximately 590 of the donors called V segments functional above 56.7% productive rearrangements and segregating when the between-donor standard deviation exceeded 5%. A statistical classification framework was built to diagnose cytomegalovirus status from the catalog of TCR beta chain sequences. A later analysis assigned V and J genes by comparing TCR nucleotide sequences with IMGT/GENE-DB human TR gene sequences. A later analysis assigned CDR3 sequences and most-parsimonious VDJ recombination scenarios with the TCRdist pipeline. In a later analysis, each TCR beta chain was defined by its CDR3 amino acid sequence together with its V-gene family, and reads without a unique V-gene family were excluded. A later analysis removed 550 to 700 highly shared, low-generation-probability nucleotide sequences to deal with suspected cross-contamination and a sequencing artifact. In a later analysis, a clonal expansion index for each public chain was calculated from normalized within-repertoire ranks of inferred template counts. In a later analysis, generation probabilities were computed using a VDJ recombination model fitted to out-of-frame rearrangements, and the results were checked against IGoR. In a later analysis, hypergeometric tests were used to score TCR-TCR, TCR-HLA and TCR-CMV co-occurrence, with a repertoire-size bias correction applied to TCR pairs. To estimate false discovery rates, a later analysis permuted the HLA or CMV assignments 20 times. A later analysis grouped co-occurring TCRs with DBSCAN, adding TCRdist sequence similarity when clustering within HLA-allele-positive subsets. For co-occurrence clustering, repertoires with fewer than 30,000 or more than 120,000 public chains were excluded, along with four to six repertoires with anomalous nucleotide sharing. This is the immuneACCESS table as TCRdb keeps it, with only in-frame sequences that have V and J called. A part of the clones is gone; compared with another copy, unresolved V genes explain less than half, and the rest is unexplained. V and J calls and clone size come straight from that table; D and trimming were deduced from the DNA. The sample contains some 190,000 clones, more than 75% of them found a single time. The ten largest clonotypes hold 2.5% of the sample.

The cohort was made up of hundreds of healthy bone marrow donors. All cohort members were sampled while nominally healthy, although unrecorded immune exposures were likely present. The donor was CMV seropositive and belonged to the group of some 290 seropositive cohort members. Each donor provided a peripheral blood sample, and peripheral blood mononuclear cells were used for TCR beta sequencing. The Qiagen DNeasy Blood Extraction Kit was used to extract genomic DNA from the blood cell samples. This clone was seen a handful of times. No antigen is known for it. Base qualities are missing; no much larger clone stands one base away. For CDR1 and CDR2, the germline V gene lists SGHTA and FQGNSA. Taken from cysteine to phenylalanine, the CDR3 has 15 residues. Of all the DNA, just the CDR3 is kept, 45 bases in frame from base 1. For this chain, trimming is 0 bases at the V end and 4 bases at the J end, and the number of junction bases without a gene match is 4.

Beyond this particular receptor, the publication reports: According to a later analysis, most CMV-associated TCR beta chains appeared to be HLA-restricted, and the HLA associations seemed to be driven largely by CMV exposure. While some public TCRs were present in many individuals, most TCR sequences turned up only very rarely across donors. In both the original and validation cohorts, the classifier was reported to diagnose cytomegalovirus status with high specificity and sensitivity. Roughly uniform sequencing depth across donors was assumed in presence/absence analyses, although this assumption may not hold. A later analysis reported that several top co-occurrence clusters appeared linked to parvovirus B19, influenza, CMV and Epstein-Barr virus. An association between a missense DCLRE1C variant and V-gene and J-gene trimming of TCR beta chains was found in a later genetic analysis and replicated in an independent cohort. When HLA alleles, especially DR and DQ, strongly co-occurred, TCR associations were difficult to assign to individual alleles. According to a later analysis, TCR association rates differed among HLA loci, with DRB1 alleles showing the most associated TCRs and HLA-C alleles showing the fewest. For the cohort, immune exposure information was limited to CMV serostatus. Seventeen rarely observed V segments, including chromosome 9 orphons, were excluded from the earlier analysis of some 590 of the donors because counts were too low. In the study, 164 TCR beta chains were listed as associated with cytomegalovirus. According to the authors, the approach could potentially be generalized to other disease states and immunological phenotypes. A few of the identified cytomegalovirus-associated TCR beta chains were confirmed in vitro to be specific for cytomegalovirus antigens. In an earlier analysis of around 500 of the donors, most TCR beta V segments appeared in productive rearrangements about 90% or about 30% of the time, broadly matching IMGT annotations. In a later genetic analysis, fewer N-insertions in productive TCRs were reported among donors in an Asian-associated ancestry cluster than the approximately 630-donor mean. The cohort was sequenced for TCR beta chains only, and without alpha or paired-chain data the features that could be detected were limited. Because HLA typing was unavailable for some donors at each locus, only the typed subset was used in association tests. At a false discovery rate of 0.05, a later analysis linked around 17,000 TCR beta sequences to specific HLA alleles. Correlated functional status among segregating V segments might be attributable to linkage disequilibrium, but an unknown experimental factor could not be ruled out. A further reported finding was that TCR beta sequences accurately predicted the HLA-A and HLA-B alleles for most subjects in the first cohort. Some IMGT-functional V segments, including TRBV6-2 and TRBV6-3, could not be told apart with the 87-base-pair reads, so those segments were excluded. A later analysis found that HLA-associated TCR beta chains were more clonally expanded and had lower generation probabilities than equally common non-associated chains. The sequencing pipeline was judged likely to have produced a cluster of highly shared sequence variants as a technical artifact.

The V and J genes are TRBV7-2 and TRBJ1-2, with 8 bases matching TRBD1. This TCR was recovered from a woman aged 30 to 39 in good health and CMV-seropositive. The sample taken for sequencing was PBMCs. Read as DNA, the sequence is TGTGCCAGCAGCTTAGCAGACAGGGGTGCCTATGGCTACACCTTC. Translated, it reads CASSLADRGAYGYTF.